The clone carrying this TCR beta chain was counted ten times or more. The data belong to a study of T-cell reconstitution after alpha-beta-depleted transplantation in children. This CDR3 contains 19 residues. With V trimmed by 0 bases and J by 5 bases, 13 bases remained unmatched. From germline, CDR1 is LGHNA and CDR2 YSLEER. Unique molecular identifiers tagged the TCRbeta library. MiXCR, run by TCRdb on the PCR reads, gives a single entry per CDR3 protein. The sample shows under 250,000 distinct CDR3 sequences, under 30% of them seen only once. The TCR originated in a female patient between 2 and 15 years old who had a stem cell transplant for congenital amegakaryocytic thrombocytopenia, so the T cells may come from the graft donor. The specimen comprised PBMCs, mostly from graft donor cells, sampled 360 days after TCRalphabeta/CD19-depleted stem cell transplant. The chain joins TRBV4-3 to TRBJ2-3, with 11 bases identical to TRBD2. The CDR3 DNA reads as TGCGCCAGCAGCCAAGAACCCCCGTGGACTAGCGGGCTAAGAGATACGCAGTATTTT. Translated, it gives CASSQEPPWTSGLRDTQYF.